The clone carrying this T cell receptor beta chain showed up many times. Its target is not known. These data originate in a study of T cells in Graves' hyperthyroidism and ophthalmopathy. On the study more broadly: Before any treatment, at initial diagnosis, peripheral blood was collected.

It was RNA transcripts that yielded the amplified TCR beta CDR3 regions. During a first-round RT-PCR of the TCR CDR3, the HTBI primer set was used. From the multiplex PCR reads, TCRdb called clonotypes with MiXCR, one entry per CDR3 protein. The data show approximately 400,000 distinct CDR3 sequences, more than 11% seen once. Germline values: CDR1 SGHAT, CDR2 FQNNGV. The CDR3 has 16 amino acids. J lost 6 bases, V lost 2 bases, and 12 bases had no gene match. The patients, who ranged from 18 to 65 in age, presented with newly diagnosed hyperthyroidism lasting under 2 months. Patients showing uncontrolled infection, other autoimmune disease, pregnancy or lactation were ineligible. Findings of the study overall: Most thyroid clonotypes expanded above 0.001 were also detected in blood.

Source material: blood. The TCR sequence derives from a woman in her sixties or seventies with Graves' hyperthyroidism. This rearrangement joins TRBV11-2 to TRBJ2-7, with 8 nucleotides matching TRBD1. Written as DNA, the CDR3 is TGTGCCAGCAGCTTAACCCCCCGGGCAGGGGGCGTCGAGCAGTACTTC. Protein sequence: CASSLTPRAGGVEQYF.